These T cell receptor beta chains were read from a single sample in a study of blood T cell repertoires in COVID-19. The repertoire was sequenced with immunoSEQ multiplex PCR; TCRdb's copy has only in-frame clones and lacks some. The sample has 230,000 or so clones; 85% are singletons. The specimen was PBMCs or T cells enriched from blood (not recorded which). These receptors were taken from a woman aged 45 to 65 who had been exposed to COVID-19. CDR3s include the opening cysteine and the closing phenylalanine or tryptophan. A D gene is named only where the DNA matches it firmly. A row's size may be missing; if present it is once, few, many or a size class.

. | few | TRBJ1-5 | TRBV6-2/TRBV6-3 | TGTGCCAGCAGTACAGCTAGCAATCAGCCCCAGCATTTT | CASSTASNQPQHF
TRBD1 | . | TRBJ1-1 | TRBV7-2 | TGTGCCAGCAGCTTAGGGGACAGGGCGAACACTGAAGCTTTCTTT | CASSLGDRANTEAFF
TRBD1 | . | TRBJ2-1 | TRBV29-1 | TGCAGCGTTGGGACAGGGGAGTACAATGAGCAGTTCTTC | CSVGTGEYNEQFF
. | few | TRBJ1-5 | TRBV19 | TGTGCCAGTACTAGTCTCGGGGACAATCAGCCCCAGCATTTT | CASTSLGDNQPQHF
. | few | TRBJ1-1 | TRBV6-5 | TGTGCCAGCAGCCGCACTTCGCGCACTGAAGCTTTCTTT | CASSRTSRTEAFF
. | . | TRBJ2-1 | TRBV18 | TGTGCCAGCTCACCCGTTGGGCAGGGAACCATTAGGAATGAGCAGTTCTTC | CASSPVGQGTIRNEQFF
. | . | TRBJ1-4 | TRBV19 | TGTGCCAGTAGTTTCCGTGGAGCCTCAACTAATGAAAAACTGTTTTTT | CASSFRGASTNEKLFF
TRBD2 | . | TRBJ2-5 | TRBV3-1/TRBV3-2 | TGTGCCAGCAGCCAAGTTTTGCCCTTGCGGGGGGCGATCCAAGAGACCCAGTACTTC | CASSQVLPLRGAIQETQYF
. | . | TRBJ2-3 | TRBV19 | TGTGCCAGTAGTTCACCCGGGCCCCCCAGGGGATCCGGTACGCAGTATTTT | CASSSPGPPRGSGTQYF
. | . | TRBJ2-1 | TRBV5-5 | TGTGCCAGCAGCTTGGCCCAGAATGAGCAGTTCTTC | CASSLAQNEQFF
TRBD2 | . | TRBJ2-2 | TRBV28 | TGTGCCAGCAGTTTTGCGGGGGTGACCGGGGAGCTGTTTTTT | CASSFAGVTGELFF
TRBD2 | . | TRBJ2-5 | TRBV2 | TGTGCCAGCAGTGGGGCTAGCGGGGGGGCCGTGGAGACCCAGTACTTC | CASSGASGGAVETQYF
TRBD2 | . | TRBJ2-5 | TRBV5-4 | TGTGCCAGCAGCCCCCGGACTAGCGGGTTAGAGACCCAGTACTTC | CASSPRTSGLETQYF
. | . | TRBJ2-1 | TRBV7-2 | TGTGCCAGCAGCTTACGGGGGTCGCGGCTTGGCTACAATGAGCAGTTCTTC | CASSLRGSRLGYNEQFF
. | once | TRBJ1-6 | TRBV18 | TGTGCCAGCTCACCAACGTCAGGATCACCCCTCCACTTT | CASSPTSGSPLHF
. | . | TRBJ2-3 | TRBV7-9 | TGTGCCAGCAGTAATGTCGGGGGGCGTACGCAGTATTTT | CASSNVGGRTQYF
. | once | TRBJ2-5 | TRBV7-9 | TGTGCCACCGGGCAGGCCGCGGGGACCCAGTACTTC | CATGQAAGTQYF
. | . | TRBJ1-1 | TRBV6-5 | TGTGCCACCACAGTTTACACTGAAGCTTTCTTT | CATTVYTEAFF
TRBD2 | . | TRBJ2-1 | TRBV5-1 | TGCGCCAGCAGCCCCCGAGCGGGGGGAGGCAATGAGCAGTTCTTC | CASSPRAGGGNEQFF
TRBD1 | . | TRBJ2-2 | TRBV19 | TGTGCCAGTAGTATAGTACGGACAGGGTTTTGGGAGCTGTTTTTT | CASSIVRTGFWELFF